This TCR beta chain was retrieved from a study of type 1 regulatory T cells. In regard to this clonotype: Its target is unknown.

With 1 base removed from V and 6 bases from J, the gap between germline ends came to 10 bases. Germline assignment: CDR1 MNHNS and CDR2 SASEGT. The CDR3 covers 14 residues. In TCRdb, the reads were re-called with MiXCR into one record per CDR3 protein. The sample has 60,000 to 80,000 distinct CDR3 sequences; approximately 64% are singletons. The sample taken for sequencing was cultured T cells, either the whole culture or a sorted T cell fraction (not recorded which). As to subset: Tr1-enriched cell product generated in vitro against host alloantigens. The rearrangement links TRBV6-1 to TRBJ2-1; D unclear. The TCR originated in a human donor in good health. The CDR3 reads CASSEDWTRNEQFF. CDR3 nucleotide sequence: TGTGCCAGCAGTGAAGACTGGACCCGCAATGAGCAGTTCTTC.